The next 21 T cell receptor beta chains were all read from a single sample in a study of blood T cell repertoires in COVID-19. The data were produced by immunoSEQ multiplex PCR, yet TCRdb's version contains in-frame clones alone and is incomplete. The sample yields 20,000 to 30,000 clones, roughly three quarters seen once. The sequencing input was peripheral blood. These receptors all stem from a man aged 80 or over with active or convalescent COVID-19.

The chain carries TRBV7-8 and TRBJ2-2; TRBD1 aligns across 9 bases. The germline CDR1 and CDR2 sequences are SGHVS and FQNEAQ. The CDR3 totals 17 residues. The V gene end was trimmed by 5 bases and the J gene end by 4 bases; junction bases not matched to a gene: 11. The CDR3 nucleotides are TGTGCCAGCAGCCCACCCCTTAGGGACAGGGCCACCGGGGAGCTGTTTTTT. Translation: CASSPPLRDRATGELFF.

The V call is TRBV5-4, the J call TRBJ1-1, with D unclear. The V end was cut by 4 bases, the J end by 1 base, with 14 bases between. Germline values: CDR1 SGHNT, CDR2 YYREEE (reference sequence). The CDR3 totals 15 residues. DNA for the CDR3: TGTGCCAGCAGCCCTACGGTGGGCGAGAACACTGAAGCTTTCTTT. Protein sequence: CASSPTVGENTEAFF.

This chain connects TRBV28 to TRBJ1-2; no reliable D call. Trimming cost V 4 bases and J 6 bases, with 12 bases left between them. Germline-derived CDR1 and CDR2 are MDHEN and SYDVKM. CDR3 size: 13 residues. CDR3 in DNA: TGTGCCAGCAGTTCACCCGACCGGGATGGCTACACCTTC. Amino acids: CASSSPDRDGYTF.

The chain links TRBV5-5 to TRBJ2-7, with a possible D match to TRBD1 (6 bases). The CDR3 sequence is 15 residues long. Germline V gene sequence: CDR1 SGHKS, CDR2 YYEKEE (reference sequence). V was clipped by 3 bases and J by 0 bases, with 13 bases between them. The CDR3 region has the DNA TGTGCCAGCAGCTCACAGGGTATCAGCTCCTACGAGCAGTACTTC. Translation gives CASSSQGISSYEQYF.

This sequence joins TRBV11-2 and TRBJ2-7; 8 bases are shared with TRBD1. The V segment lost 5 bases and the J segment 6 bases; nucleotides outside the gene matches: 9. CDR1 SGHAT and CDR2 FQNNGV come from the germline V gene. The CDR3 runs 14 residues. CDR3: CASSPRQGIGEQYF. The CDR3 bases are TGTGCCAGCAGCCCCAGACAGGGGATAGGCGAGCAGTACTTC.

The V call is TRBV3-1 (or the pseudogene TRBV3-2), the J call TRBJ1-3; D gene uncertain. The CDR3 loop spans 16 amino acids. Per germline, CDR1 LGHDT and CDR2 YNNKEL (reference sequence). V shed 0 bases and J shed 0 bases, with 9 bases lying between them. The CDR3 sequence: CASSQDRVSSGNTIYF. CDR3 DNA sequence: TGTGCCAGCAGCCAAGATCGGGTGAGCTCTGGAAACACCATATATTTT.

The J gene is TRBJ2-1, the V gene TRBV7-2; TRBD1 is a possible D gene (6 bases). Trimming pared 3 bases from V and 5 bases from J, leaving 11 bases between. Germline V lookup: CDR1 SGHTA, CDR2 FQGNSA. There are 14 residues in the CDR3. Written as DNA, the CDR3 is TGTGCCAGCAGCTTTACAGGGCTGAACAATGAGCAGTTCTTC. Its protein is CASSFTGLNNEQFF.

This clone was counted a few times. This chain joins TRBV5-4 and TRBJ2-2; 10 bases fit TRBD2. Germline V gene sequence: CDR1 SGHNT, CDR2 YYREEE (reference sequence). CDR3 length: 16 amino acids. The ends lost 5 bases at V and 6 bases at J; junction bases unmatched: 10. The CDR3: CASRVTSGDGSGELFF. The CDR3 nucleotides read TGTGCCAGCAGAGTCACTAGCGGGGACGGCTCCGGGGAGCTGTTTTTT.

Points on this clone: At one end the junction does not follow the germline gene, possibly because of a read error. The chain combines TRBV11-2 with TRBJ1-2; D remains ambiguous. CDR3 size: 13 residues. Germline V gene lookup returns CDR1 SGHAT and CDR2 FQNNGV. The CDR3 is CASSLVPNGGSTF. Written as DNA, the CDR3 is TGTGCCAGCAGCTTAGTCCCCAACGGAGGCTCCACCTTC. Variable domain in full (rest from reference TRBV11-2 and TRBJ1-2): EAGVAQSPRYKIIEKRQSVAFWCNPISGHATLYWYQQILGQGPKLLIQFQNNGVVDDSQLPKDRFSAERLKGVDSTLKIQPAKLEDSAVYLCASSLVPNGGSTFGSGTRLTVV.

This sequence joins TRBV7-9 and TRBJ1-3, with unresolved D. The CDR3 sequence is 14 residues long. Germline V gene data show CDR1 as SEHNR and CDR2 as FQNEAQ (reference sequence). Trimming removed 8 bases from V and 0 bases from J, with 11 bases in between. CDR3 sequence reads: CASLRLLSGNTIYF. DNA for the CDR3: TGTGCCAGCCTGAGGTTACTCTCTGGAAACACCATATATTTT.

The chain couples TRBV28 to TRBJ1-6; TRBD1 is a possible D gene (6 bases). V lost 5 bases and J lost 7, with 9 bases in between. CDR1 is MDHEN and CDR2 is SYDVKM in the germline V gene. This CDR3 spans 13 amino acids. This CDR3 is CASSPGQNSPLHF. CDR3 sequence (DNA): TGTGCCAGCAGTCCCGGACAGAATTCACCCCTCCACTTT.

V is TRBV18 and J is TRBJ1-2; 9 bases match TRBD1. J lost 8 bases, V lost 1 base, and 8 bases had no gene match. CDR1 and CDR2 from the germline V gene are KGHSH and LQKENI. There are 15 residues in the CDR3. The CDR3 nucleotides are TGTGCCAGCTCACCACTTGGGGGACAGGGCGAGGGCTACACCTTC. It translates to CASSPLGGQGEGYTF.

The chain joins TRBV5-1 to TRBJ2-7, with 7 bases fitting TRBD1. Germline V gives CDR1 SGHRS, CDR2 YFSETQ. V was pared by 0 bases and J by 3 bases, with 9 bases of the junction left unmatched. CDR3 length: 16 residues. The CDR3 here is CASSLGPVDRDYEQYF. DNA for the CDR3: TGCGCCAGCAGCTTGGGACCCGTTGACAGGGACTACGAGCAGTACTTC.

The genes are TRBV9 and TRBJ1-5; D might be TRBD1 (5 bases). V shed 4 bases and J shed 2 bases, with 13 bases lying between them. This CDR3 is built from 15 residues. Germline CDR1 SGDLS, CDR2 YYNGEE. Written as DNA, the CDR3 is TGTGCCAGCAGCCCGGGGGGGTTTGGCAATCAGCCCCAGCATTTT. Translation gives CASSPGGFGNQPQHF. Complete variable domain (other parts from reference TRBV9 and TRBJ1-5): DSGVTQTPKHLITATGQRVTLRCSPRSGDLSVYWYQQSLDQGLQFLIQYYNGEERAKGNILERFSAQQFPDLHSELNLSSLELGDSALYFCASSPGGFGNQPQHFGDGTRLSIL.

This rearrangement joins TRBV2 to TRBJ2-5, with D uncertain. V lost 5 bases and J 4 bases, leaving 11 bases between the germline ends. This CDR3 comprises 13 residues. Per the germline V gene, CDR1 is SNHLY and CDR2 is FYNNEI. CDR3 DNA: TGTGCCAGCAGTTTACAGATGGTAGAGACCCAGTACTTC. This translates into CASSLQMVETQYF.

CDR3 sequence reads: CASSGIAARQETQYF. CDR3 DNA sequence: TGTGCCAGCAGTGGAATAGCGGCCCGCCAAGAGACCCAGTACTTC. The J gene is TRBJ2-5, the V gene TRBV2, with D maybe TRBD2 (6 bases). The CDR3 spans 15 residues. V was shortened by 4 bases and J by 1 base, with 13 bases between the two germline ends. Germline loops: CDR1 SNHLY, CDR2 FYNNEI.

The chain carries TRBV24-1 and TRBJ2-1, with TRBD1 matching 11 bases. V lost 9 bases, J lost 7 bases, and 4 bases stayed unmatched. Per germline, CDR1 KGHDR and CDR2 SFDVKD. The CDR3 consists of 13 residues. The CDR3 DNA reads TGTGCCACCGGACAGGGGGCTTTAAATGAGCAGTTCTTC. Translation gives CATGQGALNEQFF.

The chain has TRBV14 and TRBJ2-7; 10 bases are a match to TRBD2. Germline CDR1 reads SGHDN; CDR2 reads FVKESK. J was trimmed by 2 bases and V by 5 bases; bases with no gene match: 6. The CDR3 totals 15 residues. Here the CDR3 DNA reads TGTGCCAGCAGCACCCAGCGGGGGGGTCCCTACGAGCAGTACTTC. Translated: CASSTQRGGPYEQYF.

The rearrangement uses TRBV27 and TRBJ2-3, with D possibly matching TRBD2 (6 bases). Trimming stripped 4 bases from V and 0 bases from J, with 20 bases between. Germline V gene lookup returns CDR1 MNHEY and CDR2 SMNVEV (reference sequence). The CDR3 extends over 18 amino acids. The CDR3 region has the DNA TGTGCCAGCAGTTGGAGGGTTACCCTAACAGCTAGCACAGATACGCAGTATTTT. Its protein product is CASSWRVTLTASTDTQYF.

The chain joins TRBV2 to TRBJ2-2, with D unclear. V shed 7 bases and J shed 3 bases, with 12 bases lying between them. Germline V lookup: CDR1 SNHLY, CDR2 FYNNEI. The CDR3 has 14 amino acids. The CDR3 coding sequence is TGTGCCAGCAAGCAGCGTGTTGACACCGGGGAGCTGTTTTTT. Amino acid sequence: CASKQRVDTGELFF.

The genes are TRBV3-1 (or the pseudogene TRBV3-2) and TRBJ2-7; 8 bases map to TRBD1. The CDR3 is 14 residues long. Trimming took 7 bases from V and 5 from J; bases not matched to a gene: 10. CDR1 is LGHDT and CDR2 is YNNKEL in the germline V gene (reference sequence). Written as DNA, the CDR3 is TGTGCCAGCAACCGACAGGGGACGATAAACGAGCAGTACTTC. Its translation: CASNRQGTINEQYF.